This is a list of T cell receptor beta chains from one sample in a study of T cells in Graves' hyperthyroidism and ophthalmopathy. MiXCR was run by TCRdb on the multiplex PCR reads, yielding one entry per CDR3 protein. This sample has 690,000 or so distinct CDR3 sequences, with approximately 18% found just once. The sample taken for sequencing was blood. The receptor source for this set is a woman aged 50 to 60 with Graves' hyperthyroidism that later progressed to Graves' ophthalmopathy. Both conserved end residues are part of each CDR3. A clone size is listed for some rows: how often the clone was seen (once, few, many), or a class if it is expanded.

clone size: many
V gene: TRBV2
CDR3 protein: CASRWDFEQFF

clone size: NA
V gene: TRBV6-1
CDR3 protein: CASSATGSGKAFF

clone size: NA
V gene: TRBV4-1
CDR3 protein: CASSQDVSGQMSSGNTIYF

clone size: NA
V gene: TRBV19
CDR3 protein: CASRENRDTGELFF

clone size: few
V gene: TRBV7-3
CDR3 protein: CASSRGGSLYEQFF

clone size: few
V gene: TRBV13
CDR3 protein: CASSQPSDRQETQYF

clone size: many
V gene: TRBV2
CDR3 protein: CASSEFGVSGGNTGELFF

clone size: many
V gene: TRBV30
CDR3 protein: CAWSTSGDSYEQYF

clone size: many
V gene: TRBV7-2
CDR3 protein: CASSLPIRAGTAGEQYF

clone size: NA
V gene: TRBV7-3
CDR3 protein: CASSLNGASGGNEQFF

clone size: NA
V gene: TRBV12-3/TRBV12-4
CDR3 protein: CASSTGQNEHF